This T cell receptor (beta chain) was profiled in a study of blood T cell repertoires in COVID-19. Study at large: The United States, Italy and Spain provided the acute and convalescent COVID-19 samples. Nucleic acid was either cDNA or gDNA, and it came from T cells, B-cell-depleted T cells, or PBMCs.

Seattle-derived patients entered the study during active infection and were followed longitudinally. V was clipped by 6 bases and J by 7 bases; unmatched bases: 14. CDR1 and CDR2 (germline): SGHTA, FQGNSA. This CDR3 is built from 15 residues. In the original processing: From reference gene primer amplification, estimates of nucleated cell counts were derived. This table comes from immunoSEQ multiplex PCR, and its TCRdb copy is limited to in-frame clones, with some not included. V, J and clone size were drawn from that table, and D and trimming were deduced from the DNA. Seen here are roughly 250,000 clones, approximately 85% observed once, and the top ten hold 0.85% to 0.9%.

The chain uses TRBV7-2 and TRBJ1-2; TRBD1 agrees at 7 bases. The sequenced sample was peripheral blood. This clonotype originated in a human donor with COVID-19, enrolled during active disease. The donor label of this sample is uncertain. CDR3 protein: CASSPYHRGESGYTF. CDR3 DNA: TGTGCCAGCAGTCCATACCACAGGGGAGAATCTGGCTACACCTTC. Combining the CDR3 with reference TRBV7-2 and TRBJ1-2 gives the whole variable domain GAGVSQSPSNKVTEKGKDVELRCDPISGHTALYWYRQSLGQGLEFLIYFQGNSAPDKSGLPSDRFSAERTGGSVSTLTIQRTQQEDSAVYLCASSPYHRGESGYTFGSGTRLTVV.